Below are 32 T cell receptor beta chains sequenced from a single sample in a study of cytomegalovirus exposure and HLA in healthy donors. PCR used 60 Vbeta primers and 13 Jbeta primers. Data came from immunoSEQ multiplex PCR; TCRdb stores just in-frame clones and leaves some out. The table has about 180,000 clones, 72% seen once; the top ten hold under 3%. The sequencing input was PBMCs. The receptors originated from a human donor in good health.

The chain joins TRBV5-6 to TRBJ2-5; 9 bases fit TRBD1. CDR1 and CDR2 from the germline V gene are SGHDT and YYEEEE. Germline trimming cut 9 bases from V and 3 bases from J; bases unmatched to any gene: 9. There are 14 residues in the CDR3. CDR3 protein: CATSPWDREETQYF. The CDR3 bases are TGTGCCACTTCGCCCTGGGACAGGGAAGAGACCCAGTACTTC.

This chain uses TRBV4-2 with TRBJ2-1, with 8 bases fitting TRBD2. The germline gives CDR1 LGHNA, CDR2 YNFKEQ. V shed 0 bases, J shed 6 bases, and the junction held 7 bases outside the gene matches. The CDR3 is made up of 16 amino acids. Here the CDR3 reads CASSQDTGGVGNEQFF. The CDR3 DNA sequence: TGTGCCAGCAGCCAAGATACCGGGGGGGTGGGCAATGAGCAGTTCTTC.

This clone was counted between two and nine times. This chain uses TRBV5-1 with TRBJ2-7, with a possible D match to TRBD2 (6 bases). V was pared by 7 bases and J by 2 bases, with 25 bases between. The V gene's germline CDR1 is SGHRS and CDR2 YFSETQ. The CDR3 consists of 17 residues. The CDR3 bases are TGCGCCAGCCGCCGGGGGACGGCCTCAGGGCGTACCTACGAGCAGTACTTC. Amino acid sequence: CASRRGTASGRTYEQYF.

As DNA, the CDR3 is TGTGCCAGCAGCGGAACCGACACCTCGGGGGAGACCCAGTACTTC. Amino acid sequence: CASSGTDTSGETQYF. V is TRBV7-9 and J is TRBJ2-5; D may be TRBD2 (5 bases). There are 15 residues in the CDR3. Germline CDR1 and CDR2: SEHNR and FQNEAQ (reference sequence). V lost 5 bases and J 5 bases, leaving 18 bases between the germline ends.

The chain recombines TRBV19 with TRBJ2-7; D remains ambiguous. Trimming stripped 8 bases from V and 2 bases from J, with 4 bases between. The CDR3 contains 10 residues. The germline CDR1 and CDR2 sequences are LNHDA and SQIVND (reference sequence). The CDR3 is CASGAYEQYF. The CDR3 DNA sequence: TGTGCCAGTGGAGCCTACGAGCAGTACTTC.

The gene calls are TRBV29-1 and TRBJ1-2; perhaps TRBD1 as D (5 bases). Germline loops: CDR1 SQVTM, CDR2 ANQGSEA. The germline V and J ends were trimmed by 3 bases and 5 bases, with 16 bases remaining between them. The CDR3 loop spans 14 amino acids. The CDR3 nucleotides read TGCAGCGTTGATAGACAGTCAAACGGATATGGCTACACCTTC. It yields the protein CSVDRQSNGYGYTF.

This clone has just a few counts. The chain links TRBV2 to TRBJ1-2, with TRBD1 identical over 8 bases. V lost 10 bases to trimming and J lost 4 bases; unmatched junction nucleotides: 2. Looked up from germline, CDR1 is SNHLY and CDR2 is FYNNEI. The length of the CDR3 is 11 residues. CDR3: CATTGGYGYTF. In DNA form, the CDR3 reads TGTGCCACAACAGGGGGCTATGGCTACACCTTC. The variable domain in full, completed from reference TRBV2 and TRBJ1-2, reads EPEVTQTPSHQVTQMGQEVILRCVPISNHLYFYWYRQILGQKVEFLVSFYNNEISEKSEIFDDQFSVERPDGSNFTLKIRSTKLEDSAMYFCATTGGYGYTFGSGTRLTVV.

V is TRBV9 and J is TRBJ1-3; 7 bases map to TRBD1. Germline CDR1 and CDR2: SGDLS and YYNGEE. The CDR3 covers 16 residues. Trimming at V came to 3 bases and at J to 2 bases, leaving 8 bases not matched to a gene. The CDR3 nucleotides are TGTGCCAGCAGCGCCTCGACAGGGAACGCTGGAAACACCATATATTTT. This gives the protein CASSASTGNAGNTIYF.

The rearrangement links TRBV14 to TRBJ2-3; 10 positions match TRBD1. Germline V gene lookup returns CDR1 SGHDN and CDR2 FVKESK. The length of the CDR3 is 14 residues. The ends lost 3 bases at V and 5 bases at J; junction bases unmatched: 2. CDR3 amino acids: CASSQTGGKDTQYF. CDR3 nucleotides: TGTGCCAGCAGCCAGACAGGGGGCAAAGATACGCAGTATTTT.

V is TRBV7-2 and J is TRBJ1-4, with no clear D. V lost 2 bases, J lost 7 bases, and 11 bases lay in between. Germline values: CDR1 SGHTA, CDR2 FQGNSA. This CDR3 comprises 14 residues. The CDR3 here is CASSLSPRGEKLFF. The CDR3 DNA follows: TGTGCCAGCAGCTTAAGTCCTCGGGGTGAAAAACTGTTTTTT.

The chain links TRBV2 to TRBJ1-3; the D gene is possibly TRBD1 (5 bases). The germline V and J ends were trimmed by 6 bases and 3 bases, with 9 bases remaining between them. Germline V gene lookup returns CDR1 SNHLY and CDR2 FYNNEI. The CDR3 has 13 amino acids. The CDR3, as DNA: TGTGCCAGCAGCGCCGACAGTGGAAACACCATATATTTT. This encodes CASSADSGNTIYF.

V usage is TRBV25-1 and J usage is TRBJ2-2; D gene ambiguous. The CDR3 is made up of 13 amino acids. V lost 0 bases, J lost 7 bases, and 6 bases lay in between. The V gene's germline CDR1 is MGHDK and CDR2 SYGVNS. CDR3 DNA sequence: TGTGCCAGCAGTGAATATCGGGTCGGGGAGCTGTTTTTT. It is translated as CASSEYRVGELFF.

This chain joins TRBV5-1 and TRBJ2-3, with a tentative D call TRBD1 (6 bases). The CDR3 contains 14 residues. Germline V gene sequence: CDR1 SGHRS, CDR2 YFSETQ. Trimming took off 2 bases at V and 3 bases at J, with 10 bases between the two ends. This CDR3 reads CASSLSRGTDTQYF. CDR3 DNA: TGCGCCAGCAGCTTATCCAGGGGTACAGATACGCAGTATTTT. Full variable domain (rest looked up from reference TRBV5-1 and TRBJ2-3): KAGVTQTPRYLIKTRGQQVTLSCSPISGHRSVSWYQQTPGQGLQFLFEYFSETQRNKGNFPGRFSGRQFSNSRSEMNVSTLELGDSALYLCASSLSRGTDTQYFGPGTRLTVL.

This rearrangement joins TRBV2 to TRBJ2-2; TRBD2 matches at 10 bases. From germline, CDR1 is SNHLY and CDR2 FYNNEI. The CDR3 contains 17 residues. The trim removed 3 bases at V and 4 bases at J, leaving 8 bases unmatched. The CDR3 bases are TGTGCCAGCAGTGACATAGCGGGGGGCCAGGGCACCGGGGAGCTGTTTTTT. Its protein is CASSDIAGGQGTGELFF. Based on the CDR3 plus reference TRBV2 and TRBJ2-2, the full variable domain is EPEVTQTPSHQVTQMGQEVILRCVPISNHLYFYWYRQILGQKVEFLVSFYNNEISEKSEIFDDQFSVERPDGSNFTLKIRSTKLEDSAMYFCASSDIAGGQGTGELFFGEGSRLTVL.

The V gene is TRBV19, the J gene TRBJ1-1; 9 bases agree with TRBD1. The germline V gene has CDR1 LNHDA and CDR2 SQIVND (reference sequence). The V and J ends lost 7 bases and 3 bases, in that order; junction bases with no gene match: 6. The CDR3 has 14 amino acids. The CDR3 sequence is CASMFGTGHTEAFF. CDR3 in DNA: TGTGCCAGTATGTTCGGGACAGGGCACACTGAAGCTTTCTTT. The full variable domain, its missing parts supplied by reference TRBV19 and TRBJ1-1, is DGGITQSPKYLFRKEGQNVTLSCEQNLNHDAMYWYRQDPGQGLRLIYYSQIVNDFQKGDIAEGYSVSREKKESFPLTVTSAQKNPTAFYLCASMFGTGHTEAFFGQGTRLTVV.

This clone was counted only a few times. Its ends do not fully match the called genes, so a read error is possible. The rearrangement uses TRBV7-7 and TRBJ2-5; 12 positions match TRBD2. The J call may be incorrect, as the DNA end agrees better with TRBJ2-7. This CDR3 has 13 amino acids. The germline gives CDR1 SSHAT, CDR2 FNYEAQ (reference sequence). The CDR3 coding sequence is TGTGCTAGCAGCCGGGGACTAGCGGGCGAGCAGTACTTC. Encoded protein: CASSRGLAGEQYF.

The gene calls are TRBV5-6 and TRBJ2-5; D remains unclear. The last part of the DNA fits TRBJ2-7 better; the J call may be wrong. The CDR3 totals 12 residues. Germline V lookup: CDR1 SGHDT, CDR2 YYEEEE. The CDR3 reads CASSLSAYEQYF. CDR3 coding DNA: TGTGCCAGCAGCTTGTCAGCGTACGAGCAGTACTTC.

The chain links TRBV2 to TRBJ2-7; TRBD1 matches 9 bases. V gave up 6 bases and J gave up 0 bases; unmatched junction bases: 21. Germline values: CDR1 SNHLY, CDR2 FYNNEI. The CDR3 totals 20 residues. Here the CDR3 reads CASRDGVRKPMTGGSYEQYF. The DNA for the CDR3 is TGTGCCAGCAGGGACGGTGTCCGGAAACCAATGACAGGGGGCTCCTACGAGCAGTACTTC.

This clone was found once. The rearrangement joins TRBV30 to TRBJ2-3, with 10 bases identical to TRBD2. The CDR3 spans 14 residues. J was trimmed by 1 base and V by 8 bases; bases with no gene match: 6. Germline-derived CDR1 and CDR2 are GTSNPN and SVGIG (reference sequence). The CDR3 bases are TGTGCCCGCGCTAGCGGGGGTGGCACAGATACGCAGTATTTT. It translates to CARASGGGTDTQYF.

V usage is TRBV6-5 and J usage is TRBJ2-7; weak D call: TRBD2 (5 bases). Germline CDR1 is MNHEY and CDR2 is SVGAGI. The V gene lost 2 bases and the J gene lost 0 bases, with 8 bases spanning the gap. This CDR3 is 14 amino acids long. The CDR3 nucleotides are TGTGCCAGCAGTTACGGGAGCAGCTCCTACGAGCAGTACTTC. Encoded protein: CASSYGSSSYEQYF.

V and J are TRBV6-4 and TRBJ2-3; 8 bases agree with TRBD2. The germline V gene encodes CDR1 MRHNA and CDR2 SNTAGT. CDR3 size: 18 residues. The trim removed 6 bases at V and 0 bases at J, leaving 14 bases unmatched. This CDR3 is CASRARGGNFISTDTQYF. CDR3 in DNA: TGTGCCAGCAGGGCTCGGGGGGGCAACTTCATTAGCACAGATACGCAGTATTTT.

V is TRBV6-4 and J is TRBJ1-1; D perhaps matches TRBD1 (5 bases). Between the trimmed V and J ends, which lost 2 bases and 1 base, there was a span of 5 bases. This CDR3 spans 13 amino acids. Germline CDR1 MRHNA, CDR2 SNTAGT. In nucleotides, the CDR3 is TGTGCCAGCAGTGACAGGGGGAACACTGAAGCTTTCTTT. It is translated as CASSDRGNTEAFF.

This chain joins TRBV5-8 and TRBJ2-3; no clear D. The CDR3 is 17 residues long. The V gene's germline CDR1 is SGHTS and CDR2 YDEGEE. V was clipped by 8 bases and J by 2 bases, with 24 bases between them. DNA of the CDR3: TGTGCCAGATCTTCCCTTCGGCGCGGTTCCTCCACAGATACGCAGTATTTT. Its translation is CARSSLRRGSSTDTQYF. Drawing the rest from reference TRBV5-8 and TRBJ2-3, the complete variable domain is EAGVTQSPTHLIKTRGQQATLRCSPISGHTSVYWYQQALGLGLQFLLWYDEGEERNRGNFPPRFSGRQFPNYSSELNVNALELEDSALYLCARSSLRRGSSTDTQYFGPGTRLTVL.

This clone has only one observation. This chain's CDR3 is CASSFRDRGRIGANVLTF. In nucleotides, the CDR3 is TGTGCCAGCAGTTTTCGGGACAGGGGGCGAATTGGGGCCAACGTCCTGACTTTC. This chain uses TRBV27 with TRBJ2-6; TRBD1 aligns across 12 bases. The CDR3 sequence is 18 residues long. The germline CDR1 and CDR2 sequences are MNHEY and SMNVEV (reference sequence). J gave up 3 bases and V 3 bases, and 6 bases lay outside the gene matches. The full variable domain, with the rest looked up from reference TRBV27 and TRBJ2-6, is EAQVTQNPRYLITVTGKKLTVTCSQNMNHEYMSWYRQDPGLGLRQIYYSMNVEVTDKGDVPEGYKVSRKEKRNFPLILESPSPNQTSLYFCASSFRDRGRIGANVLTFGAGSRLTVL.

This clone was seen a single time. The chain couples TRBV5-8 to TRBJ2-7, with 9 nucleotides matching TRBD1. Germline V gene data show CDR1 as SGHTS and CDR2 as YDEGEE. The V and J ends lost 4 bases and 2 bases, in that order; junction bases with no gene match: 7. The CDR3 covers 15 residues. The CDR3 DNA reads TGTGCCAGCAGCGACTTGGGGACAGGGACCTACGAGCAGTACTTC. This translates into CASSDLGTGTYEQYF.

The V gene is TRBV19, the J gene TRBJ2-3; TRBD2 aligns across 12 bases. Germline CDR1 reads LNHDA; CDR2 reads SQIVND (reference sequence). With 5 bases clipped from V and 6 bases from J, the junction kept 9 bases outside the gene matches. This CDR3 is built from 16 residues. In DNA form, the CDR3 reads TGTGCCAGTAGTCAGACTAGCGGGGGTCAACACGATACGCAGTATTTT. As protein: CASSQTSGGQHDTQYF. Based on the CDR3 plus reference TRBV19 and TRBJ2-3, the full variable domain is DGGITQSPKYLFRKEGQNVTLSCEQNLNHDAMYWYRQDPGQGLRLIYYSQIVNDFQKGDIAEGYSVSREKKESFPLTVTSAQKNPTAFYLCASSQTSGGQHDTQYFGPGTRLTVL.

The chain couples TRBV4-1 to TRBJ1-4, with 7 nucleotides matching TRBD1. The V and J ends lost 3 bases and 4 bases, in that order; junction bases with no gene match: 14. The CDR3 is 18 amino acids. Germline CDR1 and CDR2: MGHRA and YSYEKL. This chain's CDR3 is CASSQAGGGGISNEKLFF. The CDR3 region has the DNA TGCGCCAGCAGCCAGGCCGGTGGAGGGGGCATAAGTAATGAAAAACTGTTTTTT.

The gene calls are TRBV27 and TRBJ2-3, with 11 nucleotides matching TRBD1. Germline CDR1 and CDR2: MNHEY and SMNVEV (reference sequence). The CDR3 runs to 14 residues. The ends lost 4 bases at V and 8 bases at J; junction bases unmatched: 5. This chain's CDR3 is CASSWTGGSGTQYF. The CDR3, as DNA: TGTGCCAGCAGTTGGACAGGGGGCTCAGGTACGCAGTATTTT.

This chain links TRBV9 with TRBJ1-2; TRBD1 is a possible D gene (5 bases). CDR1 and CDR2 (germline): SGDLS, YYNGEE. This CDR3 is 12 amino acids long. Trimming left V 3 bases short and J 7 bases short, with 10 bases between. This CDR3 is CASSGSGPGYTF. CDR3 DNA sequence: TGTGCCAGCAGCGGCTCAGGGCCTGGCTACACCTTC.

Comment on this clone: The junction does not match germline at one end; this may be a read error. The rearrangement links TRBV5-1 to TRBJ2-5; weak D call: TRBD1 (5 bases). Germline-derived CDR1 and CDR2 are SGHRS and YFSETQ. The CDR3 is 12 residues long. CDR3 protein: CASRLGLETQYF. The DNA of the CDR3 is TGCGCCAGCAGGTTGGGGCTGGAGACCCAGTACTTC.

The V and J genes are TRBV2 and TRBJ1-1, with TRBD1 as a possible D gene (5 bases). CDR3 size: 13 residues. In germline, CDR1 is SNHLY, CDR2 FYNNEI. Trimming cost V 6 bases and J 5 bases, with 13 bases left between them. The CDR3 bases are TGTGCCAGCAGCTTCCGGGGGTGGACTGAAGCTTTCTTT. Protein sequence: CASSFRGWTEAFF.

As for this clone: At one end the junction does not follow the germline gene, possibly because of a read error. This chain uses TRBV7-9 with TRBJ1-5; D is unresolved. The CDR3 contains 15 residues. Germline V gene sequence: CDR1 SEHNR, CDR2 FQNEAQ (reference sequence). The CDR3 region is CSSSSLRRQKQPQHF. CDR3 DNA sequence: TGTTCCAGCAGCAGCCTTAGGCGGCAGAAACAGCCCCAGCATTTT.